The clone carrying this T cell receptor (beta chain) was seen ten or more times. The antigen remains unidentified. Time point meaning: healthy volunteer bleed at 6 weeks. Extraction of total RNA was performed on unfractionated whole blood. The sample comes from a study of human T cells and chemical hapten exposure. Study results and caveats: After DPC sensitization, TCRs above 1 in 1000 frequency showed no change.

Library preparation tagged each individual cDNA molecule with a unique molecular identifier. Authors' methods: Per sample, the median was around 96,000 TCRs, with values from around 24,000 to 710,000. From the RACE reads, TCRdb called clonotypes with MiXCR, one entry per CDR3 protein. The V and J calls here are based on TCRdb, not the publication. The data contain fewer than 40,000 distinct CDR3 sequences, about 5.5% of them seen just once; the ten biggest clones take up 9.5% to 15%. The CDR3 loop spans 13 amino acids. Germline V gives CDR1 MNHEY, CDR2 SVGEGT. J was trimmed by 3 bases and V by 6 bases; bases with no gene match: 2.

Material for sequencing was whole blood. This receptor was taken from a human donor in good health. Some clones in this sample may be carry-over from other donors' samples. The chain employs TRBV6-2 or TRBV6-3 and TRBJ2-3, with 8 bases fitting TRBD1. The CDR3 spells CASRRDRTDTQYF. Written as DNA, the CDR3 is TGTGCCAGCAGGAGGGACAGGACAGATACGCAGTATTTT.